This T cell receptor (beta chain) was sequenced for a study of T cell changes during pregnancy in multiple sclerosis. V gave up 1 base and J gave up 4 bases; unmatched junction bases: 4. The germline V gene encodes CDR1 SGHAT and CDR2 FQNNGV. CDR3 size: 16 residues. Data came from immunoSEQ multiplex PCR; TCRdb stores just in-frame clones and leaves some out. The data show fewer than 40,000 clones, roughly 90% seen once. This clone occurred once. This receptor was obtained from a female donor in good health, enrolled as a control in a pregnancy study. Sample: CD4+ T cells from peripheral blood mononuclear cells, taken in the second trimester of pregnancy. The chain recombines TRBV11-2 with TRBJ2-1, with TRBD2 matching 10 bases. CDR3 nucleotides: TGTGCCAGCAGCTTAGTTGGTAGCGGGGGGTACAATGAGCAGTTCTTC. Its protein product is CASSLVGSGGYNEQFF.